What follows are 16 T cell receptor beta chains derived from one specimen sequenced in a study of vaccination and CD4 T cells after COVID-19. Treatment: approximately nine-day PBMC culture with coronavirus spike peptide pools or control peptides (ViraFEST assay). The Oncomine TCR Beta short-read assay generated sequence data from the DNA of cultured CD4+ T cells. TCRdb analysed the PCR reads with MiXCR anew, one entry per CDR3 protein. Counted here are about 12,000 distinct CDR3 sequences, under 40% occurring once; the ten biggest clones make up about 13%. The antigens these receptors bind are not known. Material: CD4+ T cells from blood, cultured in vitro, obtained after SARS-CoV-2 vaccination. These receptors came from a human donor who had recovered from COVID-19.

V gene TRBV21-1 combines with J gene TRBJ2-1; TRBD1, as called in the table, went unchecked against the DNA. TRBV21-1 is a pseudogene. The CDR3 consists of 16 residues. CDR3 residues: CASSSRTGNSYNEQFF. For the CDR3, the DNA is TGTGCCAGCAGCTCGCGGACAGGGAACTCCTACAATGAGCAGTTCTTC.

This chain links TRBV20-1 with TRBJ2-5, with 7 bases that match TRBD1. V gave up 5 bases and J gave up 4 bases; unmatched junction bases: 10. The CDR3 runs 14 residues. Germline V gene sequence: CDR1 DFQATT, CDR2 SNEGSKA (reference sequence). CDR3 amino acids: CSASVVRGPETQYF. Here the CDR3 DNA reads TGCAGTGCTTCGGTCGTAAGGGGGCCAGAGACCCAGTACTTC.

The V call is TRBV7-9, the J call TRBJ1-1, with 8 nucleotides matching TRBD1. Per germline, CDR1 SEHNR and CDR2 FQNEAQ (reference sequence). The CDR3 contains 14 residues. V was pared by 5 bases and J by 4 bases, with 6 bases of the junction left unmatched. The CDR3 DNA reads as TGTGCCAGCAGCGAGCGGACAGGGTCCACTGAAGCTTTCTTT. Translated, it gives CASSERTGSTEAFF.

The chain combines TRBV11-2 with TRBJ2-1, with TRBD2 identical over 8 bases. Germline CDR1 and CDR2: SGHAT and FQNNGV. V lost 3 bases and J lost 10; bases outside the gene matches: 11. This CDR3 region has 15 residues. The CDR3 sequence is CASSFGTRERGEQFF. CDR3 in DNA: TGTGCCAGCAGCTTCGGGACTAGGGAGCGAGGCGAGCAGTTCTTC.

The V and J genes are TRBV7-3 and TRBJ1-2, with D possibly being TRBD1 (5 bases). Trimming stripped 0 bases from V and 0 bases from J, with 8 bases between. Germline V gene sequence: CDR1 SGHTA, CDR2 FQGTGA. This CDR3 contains 15 residues. The chain's CDR3 is CASSLTRQSNYGYTF. CDR3 nucleotide sequence: TGTGCCAGCAGCTTAACGCGACAGTCTAACTATGGCTACACCTTC.

The count of this clonotype is one. DNA for the CDR3: TGTGCCAGCATGGAGAACTTGGCCCTCCAAGATACGCAGTATTTT. It yields the protein CASMENLALQDTQYF. The chain recombines TRBV28 with TRBJ2-3; D is unclear. Trimming took 7 bases from V and 5 from J, leaving 19 bases between them. CDR3 length equals 15 residues. Looked up from germline, CDR1 is MDHEN and CDR2 is SYDVKM.

This chain connects TRBV28 to TRBJ1-6; no definite D call. V was clipped by 4 bases and J by 7 bases, with 5 bases between them. Germline V gene lookup returns CDR1 MDHEN and CDR2 SYDVKM. The CDR3 spans 12 residues. The CDR3 loop reads CASSYLNSPLHF. The CDR3, as DNA: TGTGCCAGCAGTTATTTGAATTCACCCCTCCACTTT.

This clonotype is judged large. The chain carries TRBV20-1 and TRBJ2-4, with D tentatively TRBD2 (5 bases). The V gene lost 5 bases and the J gene lost 11 bases, with 31 bases spanning the gap. CDR1 and CDR2 from the germline V gene are DFQATT and SNEGSKA (reference sequence). There are 17 residues in the CDR3. CDR3 nucleotides: TGCAGTGCTTTCGTTCGAATGGGCGGGCCTGACGGAAGGGTTCAGTACTTC. Its translation: CSAFVRMGGPDGRVQYF.

This clonotype has a single count. This rearrangement joins TRBV2 to TRBJ2-1, with TRBD2 as a possible D gene (5 bases). V shed 8 bases and J shed 5 bases, with 16 bases lying between them. The CDR3 length is 14 residues. The germline CDR1 and CDR2 sequences are SNHLY and FYNNEI. The CDR3 reads CASYYRTSHNEQFF. The CDR3 coding sequence is TGTGCCAGCTACTACCGGACTTCCCACAATGAGCAGTTCTTC.

This clonotype was seen a few times. J is TRBJ2-7 and V is TRBV7-2; D uncertain. Per the germline V gene, CDR1 is SGHTA and CDR2 is FQGNSA. With 1 base removed from V and 6 bases from J, the gap between germline ends came to 4 bases. The CDR3 has 11 residues. The CDR3 spells CASSLGTEQYF. The CDR3, as DNA: TGTGCCAGCAGCTTAGGGACCGAGCAGTACTTC. The whole variable domain, remainder taken from reference TRBV7-2 and TRBJ2-7, is GAGVSQSPSNKVTEKGKDVELRCDPISGHTALYWYRQSLGQGLEFLIYFQGNSAPDKSGLPSDRFSAERTGGSVSTLTIQRTQQEDSAVYLCASSLGTEQYFGPGTRLTVT.

The rearrangement joins TRBV7-2 to TRBJ2-7, with 9 bases that match TRBD2. CDR1 and CDR2 from the germline V gene are SGHTA and FQGNSA. J gave up 2 bases and V 9 bases, and 5 bases lay outside the gene matches. This CDR3 spans 13 amino acids. This CDR3 reads CASQAGGAYEQYF. CDR3 nucleotide sequence: TGTGCCAGTCAAGCGGGGGGAGCCTACGAGCAGTACTTC.

V is TRBV19 and J is TRBJ2-4; 7 bases line up with TRBD1. Germline V gene lookup returns CDR1 LNHDA and CDR2 SQIVND (reference sequence). V trimming: 7 bases; J trimming: 8 bases; junction bases outside the gene matches: 8. The CDR3 extends over 13 amino acids. The DNA of the CDR3 is TGTGCCAGTAAGGCGACAGGGAGTTACATTCAGTACTTC. This codes for CASKATGSYIQYF.

The chain joins TRBV24-1 to TRBJ2-1; 11 positions agree with TRBD2. The CDR3 sequence is 16 residues long. CDR1 and CDR2 from the germline V gene are KGHDR and SFDVKD. J was trimmed by 5 bases and V by 3 bases; bases with no gene match: 5. DNA for the CDR3: TGTGCCACCAGTGATCCACTAGCGGGAGTACACAATGAGCAGTTCTTC. Translating gives CATSDPLAGVHNEQFF.

This clonotype was recorded a few times. V gene TRBV27 combines with J gene TRBJ1-5; 9 nucleotides agree with TRBD1. The CDR3 length is 15 residues. J gave up 5 bases and V 5 bases, and 7 bases lay outside the gene matches. Per germline, CDR1 MNHEY and CDR2 SMNVEV (reference sequence). DNA of the CDR3: TGTGCCAGCAGTCAAATGGACAGGGGACATCAGCCCCAGCATTTT. Translation gives CASSQMDRGHQPQHF.

The rearrangement uses TRBV28 and TRBJ1-4; 8 bases agree with TRBD1. The CDR3 extends over 15 amino acids. Germline V gives CDR1 MDHEN, CDR2 SYDVKM. Germline trimming cut 5 bases from V and 0 bases from J; bases unmatched to any gene: 2. In nucleotides, the CDR3 is TGTGCCAGCAGTCGGACAGGGCCAACTAATGAAAAACTGTTTTTT. Protein: CASSRTGPTNEKLFF.

The chain has TRBV6-1 and TRBJ2-5, with 11 bases fitting TRBD2. Germline loops: CDR1 MNHNS, CDR2 SASEGT. The junction had 5 bases not matched to a gene; V was cut back by 5 bases and J by 3 bases. This CDR3 is built from 15 residues. The CDR3 sequence is CASSRTSGPKETQYF. The CDR3 DNA follows: TGTGCCAGCAGTCGGACTAGCGGGCCTAAAGAGACCCAGTACTTC.